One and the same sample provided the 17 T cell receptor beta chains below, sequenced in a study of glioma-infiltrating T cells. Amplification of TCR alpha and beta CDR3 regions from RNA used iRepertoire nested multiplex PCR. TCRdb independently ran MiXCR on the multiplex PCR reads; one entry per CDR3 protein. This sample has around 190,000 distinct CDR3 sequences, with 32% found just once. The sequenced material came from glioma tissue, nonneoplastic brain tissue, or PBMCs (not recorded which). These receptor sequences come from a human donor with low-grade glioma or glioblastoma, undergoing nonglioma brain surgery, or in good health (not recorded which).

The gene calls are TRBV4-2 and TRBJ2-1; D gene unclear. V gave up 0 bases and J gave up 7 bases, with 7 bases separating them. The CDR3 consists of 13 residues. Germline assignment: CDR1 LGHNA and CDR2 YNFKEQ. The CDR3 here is CASSQDLRNEQFF. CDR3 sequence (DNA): TGTGCCAGCAGCCAAGATCTTAGGAATGAGCAGTTCTTC.

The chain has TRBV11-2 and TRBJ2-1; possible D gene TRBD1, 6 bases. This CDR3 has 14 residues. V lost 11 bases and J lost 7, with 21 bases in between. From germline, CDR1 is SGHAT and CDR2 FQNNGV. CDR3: CAWNPGAGQNEQFF. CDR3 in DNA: TGTGCCTGGAACCCCGGCGCAGGACAGAATGAGCAGTTCTTC.

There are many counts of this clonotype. This chain's CDR3 is CSVGRDGGTDTQYF. The CDR3 coding sequence is TGCAGCGTTGGTAGGGATGGTGGCACAGATACGCAGTATTTT. V gene TRBV29-1 combines with J gene TRBJ2-3; no reliable D call. Germline values: CDR1 SQVTM, CDR2 ANQGSEA. V lost 4 bases and J 1 base, leaving 12 bases between the germline ends. The length of the CDR3 is 14 residues.

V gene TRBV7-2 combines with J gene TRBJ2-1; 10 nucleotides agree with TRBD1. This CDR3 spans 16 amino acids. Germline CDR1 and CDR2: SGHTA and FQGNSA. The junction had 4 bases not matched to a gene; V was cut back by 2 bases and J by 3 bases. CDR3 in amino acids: CASSLSGTGDYNEQFF. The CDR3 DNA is TGTGCCAGCAGCTTATCCGGGACAGGGGACTACAATGAGCAGTTCTTC.

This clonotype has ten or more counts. The CDR3 DNA is TGCAGTGCTTACAGCGTGAGCTCCTACGAGCAGTACTTC. Amino acid sequence: CSAYSVSSYEQYF. The rearrangement links TRBV20-1 to TRBJ2-7; D uncertain. The CDR3 runs 13 residues. Trimming removed 5 bases at V and 0 bases at J, with 11 bases between. From germline, CDR1 is DFQATT and CDR2 SNEGSKA (reference sequence).

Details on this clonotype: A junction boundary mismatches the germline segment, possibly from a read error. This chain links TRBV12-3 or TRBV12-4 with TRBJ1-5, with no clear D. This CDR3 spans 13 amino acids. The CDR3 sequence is CASSLNSDQPKHF. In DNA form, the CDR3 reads TGTGCCAGCAGTTTGAATTCAGATCAGCCCAAGCATTTT.

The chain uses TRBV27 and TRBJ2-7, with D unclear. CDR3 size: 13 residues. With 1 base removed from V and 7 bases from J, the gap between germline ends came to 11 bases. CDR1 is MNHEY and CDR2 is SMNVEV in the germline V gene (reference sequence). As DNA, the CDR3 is TGTGCCAGCAGTTTATGGACCTACAATGAGCAGTACTTC. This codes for CASSLWTYNEQYF.

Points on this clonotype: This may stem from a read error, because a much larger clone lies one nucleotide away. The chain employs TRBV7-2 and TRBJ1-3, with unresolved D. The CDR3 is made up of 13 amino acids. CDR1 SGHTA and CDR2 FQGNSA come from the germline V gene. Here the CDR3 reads CASSSPSENTIYF. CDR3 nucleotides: TGTGCCAGCAGCTCTCCCTCTGAAAACACCATATATTTT.

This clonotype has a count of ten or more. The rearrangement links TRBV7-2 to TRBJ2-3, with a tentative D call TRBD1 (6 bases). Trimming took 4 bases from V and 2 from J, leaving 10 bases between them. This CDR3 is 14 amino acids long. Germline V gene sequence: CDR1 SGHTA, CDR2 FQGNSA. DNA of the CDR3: TGTGCCAGCAGCTCCTGGACAGACACAGATACGCAGTATTTT. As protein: CASSSWTDTDTQYF.

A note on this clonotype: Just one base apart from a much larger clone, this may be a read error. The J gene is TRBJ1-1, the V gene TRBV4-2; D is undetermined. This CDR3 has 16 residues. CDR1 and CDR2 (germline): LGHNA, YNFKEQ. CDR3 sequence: CASGQDLLGSGTEAFF. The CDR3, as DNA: TGTGCCAGCGGCCAAGACCTCCTGGGTTCGGGCACTGAAGCTTTCTTT.

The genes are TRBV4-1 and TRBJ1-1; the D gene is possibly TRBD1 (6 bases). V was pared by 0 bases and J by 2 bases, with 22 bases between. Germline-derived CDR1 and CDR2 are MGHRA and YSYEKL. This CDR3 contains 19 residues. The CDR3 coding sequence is TGCGCCAGCAGCCAAGATCCGAGGGGGGGCGCGAGGGTAAACACTGAAGCTTTCTTT. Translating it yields CASSQDPRGGARVNTEAFF.

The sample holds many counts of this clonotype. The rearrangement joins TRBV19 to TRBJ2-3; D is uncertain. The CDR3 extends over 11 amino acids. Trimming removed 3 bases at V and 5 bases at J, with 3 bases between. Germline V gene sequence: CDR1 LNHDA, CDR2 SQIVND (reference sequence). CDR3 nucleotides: TGTGCCAGTAGTATTCGAGATACGCAGTATTTT. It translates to CASSIRDTQYF.

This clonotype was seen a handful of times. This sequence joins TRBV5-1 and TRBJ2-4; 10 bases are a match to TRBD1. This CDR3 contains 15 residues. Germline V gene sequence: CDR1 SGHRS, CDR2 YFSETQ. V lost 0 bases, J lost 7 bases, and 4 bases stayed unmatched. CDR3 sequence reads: CASSLGGTGANIQYF. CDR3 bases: TGCGCCAGCAGCTTGGGTGGGACAGGGGCCAACATTCAGTACTTC.

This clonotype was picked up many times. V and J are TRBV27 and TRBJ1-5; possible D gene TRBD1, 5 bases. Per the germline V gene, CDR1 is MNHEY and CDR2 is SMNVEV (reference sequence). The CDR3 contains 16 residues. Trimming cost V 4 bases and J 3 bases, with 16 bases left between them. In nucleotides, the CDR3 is TGTGCCAGCAGTTATTCAGGGTGGGCCCCCAATCAGCCCCAGCATTTT. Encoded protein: CASSYSGWAPNQPQHF.

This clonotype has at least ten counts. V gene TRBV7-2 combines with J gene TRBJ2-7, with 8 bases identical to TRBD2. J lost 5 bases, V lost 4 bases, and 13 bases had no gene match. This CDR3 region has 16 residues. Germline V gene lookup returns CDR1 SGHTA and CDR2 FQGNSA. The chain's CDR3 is CASSSRSGSNFHEQYF. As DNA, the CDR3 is TGTGCCAGCAGCTCTCGAAGCGGGAGTAATTTCCACGAGCAGTACTTC.

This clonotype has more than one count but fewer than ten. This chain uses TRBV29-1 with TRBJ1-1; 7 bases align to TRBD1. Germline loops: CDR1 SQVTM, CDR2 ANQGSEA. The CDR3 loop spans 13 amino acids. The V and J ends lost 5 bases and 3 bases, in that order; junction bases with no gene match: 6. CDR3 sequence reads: CSVQGQTYTEAFF. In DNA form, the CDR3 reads TGCAGCGTTCAGGGACAGACCTACACTGAAGCTTTCTTT.

CDR3 loop: CATSTPQGVIETQYF. Here the CDR3 DNA reads TGTGCCACTAGCACTCCACAGGGAGTTATAGAGACCCAGTACTTC. This rearrangement joins TRBV19 to TRBJ2-5; a weak D match, TRBD1 (6 bases). V was cut by 10 bases and J by 4 bases, with 22 bases left in between. This CDR3 is 15 amino acids long. In germline, CDR1 is LNHDA, CDR2 SQIVND (reference sequence).